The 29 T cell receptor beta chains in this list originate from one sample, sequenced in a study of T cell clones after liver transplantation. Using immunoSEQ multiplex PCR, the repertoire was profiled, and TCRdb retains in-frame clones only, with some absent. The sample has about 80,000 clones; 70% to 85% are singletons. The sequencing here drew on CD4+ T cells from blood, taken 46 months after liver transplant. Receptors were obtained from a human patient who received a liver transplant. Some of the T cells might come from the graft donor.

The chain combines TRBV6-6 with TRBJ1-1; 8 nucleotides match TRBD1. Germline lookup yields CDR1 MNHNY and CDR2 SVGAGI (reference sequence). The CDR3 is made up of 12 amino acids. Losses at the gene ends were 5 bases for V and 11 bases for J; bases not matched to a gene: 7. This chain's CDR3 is CASSQGAGRAFF. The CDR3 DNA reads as TGTGCCAGCAGTCAGGGGGCAGGTCGGGCTTTCTTT.

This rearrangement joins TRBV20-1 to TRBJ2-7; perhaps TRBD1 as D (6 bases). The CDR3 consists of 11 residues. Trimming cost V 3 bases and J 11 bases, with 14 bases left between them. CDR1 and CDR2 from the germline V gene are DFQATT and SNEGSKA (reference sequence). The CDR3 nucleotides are TGCAGTGCTAGCGTGGGGGCAGTAAAGTACTTC. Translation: CSASVGAVKYF.

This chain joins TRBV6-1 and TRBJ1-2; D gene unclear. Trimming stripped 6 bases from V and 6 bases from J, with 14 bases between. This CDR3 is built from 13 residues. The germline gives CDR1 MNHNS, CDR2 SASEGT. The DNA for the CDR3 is TGTGCCAGCAGGATCAAGGTGGCGGATGGCTACACCTTC. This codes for CASRIKVADGYTF.

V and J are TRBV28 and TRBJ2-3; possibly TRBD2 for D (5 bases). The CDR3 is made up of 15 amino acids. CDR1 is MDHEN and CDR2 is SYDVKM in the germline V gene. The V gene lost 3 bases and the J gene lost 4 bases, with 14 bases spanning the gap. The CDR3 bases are TGTGCCAGCAGTTTTTGGCAGGCGAGGGCAGATACGCAGTATTTT. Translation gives CASSFWQARADTQYF.

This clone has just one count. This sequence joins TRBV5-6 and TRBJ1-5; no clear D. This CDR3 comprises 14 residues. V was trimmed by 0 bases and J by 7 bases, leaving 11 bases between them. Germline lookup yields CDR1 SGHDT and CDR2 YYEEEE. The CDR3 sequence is CASSLGLVGQPQHF. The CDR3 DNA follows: TGTGCCAGCAGCTTGGGACTGGTGGGGCAGCCCCAGCATTTT.

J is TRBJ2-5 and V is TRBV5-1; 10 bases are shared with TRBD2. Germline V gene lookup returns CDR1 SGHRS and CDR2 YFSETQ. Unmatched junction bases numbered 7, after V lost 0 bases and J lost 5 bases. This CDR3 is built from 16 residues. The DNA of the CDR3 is TGCGCCAGCAGCTTGGGGCTAGCGGGAGATAGGGAGACCCAGTACTTC. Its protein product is CASSLGLAGDRETQYF.

In nucleotides, the CDR3 is TGTGCCAGCAGTTACACTACAGGGCTCGAGCAGTACTTC. The encoded protein is CASSYTTGLEQYF. This chain joins TRBV2 and TRBJ2-7, with TRBD1 as a possible D gene (6 bases). Germline CDR1 is SNHLY and CDR2 is FYNNEI. The CDR3 contains 13 residues. Trimming took off 5 bases at V and 6 bases at J, with 14 bases between the two ends. Filled out from reference TRBV2 and TRBJ2-7, the complete variable domain reads EPEVTQTPSHQVTQMGQEVILRCVPISNHLYFYWYRQILGQKVEFLVSFYNNEISEKSEIFDDQFSVERPDGSNFTLKIRSTKLEDSAMYFCASSYTTGLEQYFGPGTRLTVT.

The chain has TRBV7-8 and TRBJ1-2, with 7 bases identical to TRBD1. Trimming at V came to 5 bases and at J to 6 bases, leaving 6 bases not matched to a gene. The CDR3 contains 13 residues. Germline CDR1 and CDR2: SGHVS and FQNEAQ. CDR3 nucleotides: TGTGCCAGCAGCGGACGGACAGGAGATGGCTACACCTTC. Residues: CASSGRTGDGYTF.

CDR3 DNA: TGTGCCAGTAGGGAGGGACTAGCGGTTACTGAGCAGTTCTTC. This codes for CASREGLAVTEQFF. The chain recombines TRBV19 with TRBJ2-1; 11 bases line up with TRBD2. Losses at the gene ends were 6 bases for V and 9 bases for J; bases not matched to a gene: 7. The germline gives CDR1 LNHDA, CDR2 SQIVND (reference sequence). There are 14 residues in the CDR3.

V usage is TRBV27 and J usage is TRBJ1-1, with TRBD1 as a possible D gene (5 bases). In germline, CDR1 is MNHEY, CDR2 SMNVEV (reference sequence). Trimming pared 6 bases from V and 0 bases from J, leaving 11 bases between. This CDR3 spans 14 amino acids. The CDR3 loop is CASRTGPLNTEAFF. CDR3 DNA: TGTGCCAGCAGGACGGGACCGTTGAACACTGAAGCTTTCTTT.

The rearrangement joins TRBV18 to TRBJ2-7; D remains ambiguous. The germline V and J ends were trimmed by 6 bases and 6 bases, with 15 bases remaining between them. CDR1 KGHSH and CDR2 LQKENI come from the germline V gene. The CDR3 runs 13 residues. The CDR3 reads CASSPHLGAEQYF. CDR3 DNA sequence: TGTGCCAGCTCCCCTCATTTAGGAGCCGAGCAGTACTTC.

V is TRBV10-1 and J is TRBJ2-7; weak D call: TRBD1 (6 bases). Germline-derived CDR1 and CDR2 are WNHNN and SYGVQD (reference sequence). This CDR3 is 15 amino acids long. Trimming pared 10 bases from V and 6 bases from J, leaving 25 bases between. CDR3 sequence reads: CATPPTGSSLIEQYF. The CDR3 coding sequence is TGCGCCACCCCGCCTACAGGGTCAAGTCTGATCGAGCAGTACTTC.

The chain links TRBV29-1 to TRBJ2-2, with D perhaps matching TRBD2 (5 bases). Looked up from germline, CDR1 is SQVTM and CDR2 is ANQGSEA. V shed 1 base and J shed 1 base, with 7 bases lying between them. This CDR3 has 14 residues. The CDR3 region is CSVEGGLNTGELFF. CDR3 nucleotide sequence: TGCAGCGTTGAAGGAGGGTTGAACACCGGGGAGCTGTTTTTT.

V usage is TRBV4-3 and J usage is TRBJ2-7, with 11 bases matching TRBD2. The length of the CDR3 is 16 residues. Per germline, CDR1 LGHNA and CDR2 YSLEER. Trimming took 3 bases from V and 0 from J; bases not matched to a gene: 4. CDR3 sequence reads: CASSQGLADSSYEQYF. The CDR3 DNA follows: TGCGCCAGCAGCCAGGGACTAGCGGATAGCTCCTACGAGCAGTACTTC.

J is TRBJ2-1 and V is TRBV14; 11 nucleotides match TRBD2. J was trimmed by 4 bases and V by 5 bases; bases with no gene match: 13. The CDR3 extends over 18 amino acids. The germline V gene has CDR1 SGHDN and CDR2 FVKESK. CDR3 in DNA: TGTGCCAGCAGCAAAAGGGCCTCTACTAGCGGGGGTTACAATGAGCAGTTCTTC. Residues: CASSKRASTSGGYNEQFF.

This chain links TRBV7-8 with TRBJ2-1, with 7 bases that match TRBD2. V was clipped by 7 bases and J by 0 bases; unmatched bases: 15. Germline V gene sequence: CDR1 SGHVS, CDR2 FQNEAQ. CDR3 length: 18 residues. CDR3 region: CASTTSLRRGSSYNEQFF. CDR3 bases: TGTGCCAGCACCACATCTCTGCGCCGCGGGAGCTCCTACAATGAGCAGTTCTTC.

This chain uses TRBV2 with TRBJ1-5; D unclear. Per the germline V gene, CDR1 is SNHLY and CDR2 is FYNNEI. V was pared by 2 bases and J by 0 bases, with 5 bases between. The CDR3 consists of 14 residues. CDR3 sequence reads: CASSERVSNQPQHF. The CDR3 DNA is TGTGCCAGCAGTGAACGGGTTAGCAATCAGCCCCAGCATTTT.

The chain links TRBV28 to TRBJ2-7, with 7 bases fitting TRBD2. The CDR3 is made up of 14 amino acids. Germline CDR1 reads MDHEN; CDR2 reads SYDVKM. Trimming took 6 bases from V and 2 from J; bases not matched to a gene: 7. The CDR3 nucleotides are TGTGCCAGCAGGGGGAGGGGCAGGGCCTACGAGCAGTACTTC. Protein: CASRGRGRAYEQYF.

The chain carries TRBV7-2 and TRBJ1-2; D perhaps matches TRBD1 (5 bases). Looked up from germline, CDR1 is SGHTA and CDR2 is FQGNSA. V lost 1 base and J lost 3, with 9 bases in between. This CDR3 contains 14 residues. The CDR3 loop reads CASSLGTNYYGYTF. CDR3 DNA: TGTGCCAGCAGCTTAGGGACAAATTACTATGGCTACACCTTC.

For the CDR3, the DNA is TGTGCCAGCAGCATAGCGGGTCCTGGGACCCAGTACTTC. This sequence encodes CASSIAGPGTQYF. V usage is TRBV5-4 and J usage is TRBJ2-5; 7 bases align to TRBD2. The junction had 7 bases not matched to a gene; V was cut back by 4 bases and J by 7 bases. Germline-derived CDR1 and CDR2 are SGHNT and YYREEE (reference sequence). This CDR3 contains 13 residues.

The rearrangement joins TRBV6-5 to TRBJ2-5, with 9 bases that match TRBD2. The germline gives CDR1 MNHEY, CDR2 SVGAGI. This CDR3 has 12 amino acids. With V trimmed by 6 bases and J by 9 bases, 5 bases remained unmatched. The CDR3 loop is CASSQGLAAQYF. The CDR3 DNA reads TGTGCCAGCAGCCAGGGACTAGCTGCCCAGTACTTC.

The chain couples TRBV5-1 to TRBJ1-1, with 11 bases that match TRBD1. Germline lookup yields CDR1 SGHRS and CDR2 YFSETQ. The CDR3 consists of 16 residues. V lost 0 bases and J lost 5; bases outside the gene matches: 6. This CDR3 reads CASSLGTGGGLTEAFF. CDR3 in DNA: TGCGCCAGCAGCTTGGGGACAGGGGGCGGTTTAACTGAAGCTTTCTTT.

The CDR3 region is CASSTQGAVPPGELFF. CDR3 DNA: TGTGCCAGCAGTACACAGGGGGCGGTCCCCCCCGGGGAGCTGTTTTTT. This rearrangement joins TRBV2 to TRBJ2-2, with 9 bases aligning to TRBD1. Per germline, CDR1 SNHLY and CDR2 FYNNEI. Germline trimming cut 5 bases from V and 6 bases from J; bases unmatched to any gene: 10. The CDR3 length is 16 residues.

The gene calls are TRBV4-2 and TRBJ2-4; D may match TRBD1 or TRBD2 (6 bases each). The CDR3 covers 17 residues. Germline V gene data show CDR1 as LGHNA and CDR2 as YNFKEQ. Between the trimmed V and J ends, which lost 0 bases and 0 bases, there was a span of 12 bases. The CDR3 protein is CASSQDKGGIAKNIQYF. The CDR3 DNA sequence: TGTGCCAGCAGCCAAGATAAGGGGGGTATAGCCAAAAACATTCAGTACTTC.

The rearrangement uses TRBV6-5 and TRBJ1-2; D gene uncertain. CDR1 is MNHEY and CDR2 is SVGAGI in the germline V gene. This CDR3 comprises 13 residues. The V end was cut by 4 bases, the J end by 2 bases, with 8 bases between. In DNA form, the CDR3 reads TGTGCCAGCAGTTTTGGACGGAACTATGGCTACACCTTC. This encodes CASSFGRNYGYTF.

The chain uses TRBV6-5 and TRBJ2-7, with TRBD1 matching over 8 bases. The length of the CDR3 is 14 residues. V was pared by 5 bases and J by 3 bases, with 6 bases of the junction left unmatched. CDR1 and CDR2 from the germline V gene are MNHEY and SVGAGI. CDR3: CASSTGTGIYEQYF. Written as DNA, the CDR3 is TGTGCCAGCAGTACCGGGACAGGTATCTACGAGCAGTACTTC.

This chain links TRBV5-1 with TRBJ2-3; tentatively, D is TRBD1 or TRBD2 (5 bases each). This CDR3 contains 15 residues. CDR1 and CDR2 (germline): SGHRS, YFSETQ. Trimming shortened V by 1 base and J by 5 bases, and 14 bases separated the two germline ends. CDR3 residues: CASSLRPGTEDTQYF. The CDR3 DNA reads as TGCGCCAGCAGCTTGCGGCCAGGGACGGAAGATACGCAGTATTTT.

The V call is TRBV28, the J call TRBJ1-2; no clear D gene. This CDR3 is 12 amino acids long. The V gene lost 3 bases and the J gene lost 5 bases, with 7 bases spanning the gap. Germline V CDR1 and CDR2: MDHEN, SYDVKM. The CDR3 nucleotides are TGTGCCAGCAGTTTTTCGGCGTATGGCTACACCTTC. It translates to CASSFSAYGYTF.

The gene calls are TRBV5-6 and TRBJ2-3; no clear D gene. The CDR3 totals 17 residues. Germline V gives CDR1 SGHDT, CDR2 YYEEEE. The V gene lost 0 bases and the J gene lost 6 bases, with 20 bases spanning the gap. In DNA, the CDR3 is TGTGCCAGCAGCTTGGCGGCGTCGGTATATCTACCGGATACGCAGTATTTT. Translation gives CASSLAASVYLPDTQYF.